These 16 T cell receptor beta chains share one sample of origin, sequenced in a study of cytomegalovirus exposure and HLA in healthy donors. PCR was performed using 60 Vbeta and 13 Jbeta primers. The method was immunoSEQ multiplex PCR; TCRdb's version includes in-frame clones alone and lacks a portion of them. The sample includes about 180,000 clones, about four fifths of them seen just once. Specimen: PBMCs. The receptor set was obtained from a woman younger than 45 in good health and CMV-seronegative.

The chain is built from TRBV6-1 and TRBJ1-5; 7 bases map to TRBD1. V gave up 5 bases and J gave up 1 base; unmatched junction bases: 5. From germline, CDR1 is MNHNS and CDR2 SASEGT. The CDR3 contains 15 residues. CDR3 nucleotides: TGTGCCAGCAGTTCCCTGACAGGGAGCAATCAGCCCCAGCATTTT. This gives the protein CASSSLTGSNQPQHF.

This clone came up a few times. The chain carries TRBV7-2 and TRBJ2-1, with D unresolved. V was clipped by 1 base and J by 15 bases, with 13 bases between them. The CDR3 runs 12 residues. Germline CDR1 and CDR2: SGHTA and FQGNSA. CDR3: CASSLDRLVPFF. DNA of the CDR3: TGTGCCAGCAGCTTAGACCGTTTAGTGCCGTTCTTC.

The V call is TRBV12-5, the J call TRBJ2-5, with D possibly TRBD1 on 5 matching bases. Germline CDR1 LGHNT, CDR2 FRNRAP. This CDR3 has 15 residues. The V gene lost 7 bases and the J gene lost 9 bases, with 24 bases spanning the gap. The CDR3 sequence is CASVRTSGPPGPQYF. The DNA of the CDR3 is TGTGCTAGTGTAAGAACCTCGGGCCCCCCAGGGCCCCAGTACTTC.

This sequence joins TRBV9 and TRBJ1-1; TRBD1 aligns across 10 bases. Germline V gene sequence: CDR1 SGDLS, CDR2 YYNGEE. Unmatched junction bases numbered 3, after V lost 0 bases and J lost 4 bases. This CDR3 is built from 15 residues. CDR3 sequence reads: CASSVGGQGITEAFF. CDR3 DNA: TGTGCCAGCAGCGTAGGGGGACAGGGGATCACTGAAGCTTTCTTT.

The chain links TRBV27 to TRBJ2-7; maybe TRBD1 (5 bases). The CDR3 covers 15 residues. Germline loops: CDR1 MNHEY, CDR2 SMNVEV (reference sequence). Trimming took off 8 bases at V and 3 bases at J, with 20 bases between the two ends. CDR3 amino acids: CASATQFRVDYEQYF. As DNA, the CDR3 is TGTGCCAGCGCGACCCAATTCAGGGTTGACTACGAGCAGTACTTC.

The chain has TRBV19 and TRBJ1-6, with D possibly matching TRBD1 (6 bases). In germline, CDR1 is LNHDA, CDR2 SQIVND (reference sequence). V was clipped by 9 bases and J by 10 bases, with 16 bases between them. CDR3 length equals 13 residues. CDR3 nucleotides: TGTGCCAGCCACAGGGAATTTGGCTCACCCCTCCACTTT. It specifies CASHREFGSPLHF.

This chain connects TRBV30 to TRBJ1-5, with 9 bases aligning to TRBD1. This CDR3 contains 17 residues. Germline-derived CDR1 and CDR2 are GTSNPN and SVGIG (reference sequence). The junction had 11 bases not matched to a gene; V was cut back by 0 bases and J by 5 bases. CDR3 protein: CAWSVRPGQGTHQPQHF. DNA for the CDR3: TGTGCCTGGAGTGTCCGACCGGGACAGGGTACCCATCAGCCCCAGCATTTT. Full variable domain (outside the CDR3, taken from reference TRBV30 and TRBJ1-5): SQTIHQWPATLVQPVGSPLSLECTVEGTSNPNLYWYRQAAGRGLQLLFYSVGIGQISSEVPQNLSASRPQDRQFILSSKKLLLSDSGFYLCAWSVRPGQGTHQPQHFGDGTRLSIL.

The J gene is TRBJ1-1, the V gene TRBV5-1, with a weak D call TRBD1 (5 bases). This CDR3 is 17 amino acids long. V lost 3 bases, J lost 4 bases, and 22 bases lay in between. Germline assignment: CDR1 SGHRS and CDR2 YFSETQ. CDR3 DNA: TGCGCCAGCAGCTCACTCGGGGGTTCCTGGGGCGGCACTGAAGCTTTCTTT. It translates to CASSSLGGSWGGTEAFF. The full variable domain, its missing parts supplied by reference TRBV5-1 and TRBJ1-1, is KAGVTQTPRYLIKTRGQQVTLSCSPISGHRSVSWYQQTPGQGLQFLFEYFSETQRNKGNFPGRFSGRQFSNSRSEMNVSTLELGDSALYLCASSSLGGSWGGTEAFFGQGTRLTVV.

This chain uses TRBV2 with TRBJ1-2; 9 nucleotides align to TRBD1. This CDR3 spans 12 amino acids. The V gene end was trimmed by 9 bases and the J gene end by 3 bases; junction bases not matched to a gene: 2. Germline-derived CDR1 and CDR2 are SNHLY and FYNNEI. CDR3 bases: TGTGCCAGGGGACAGGGTGACTATGGCTACACCTTC. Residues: CARGQGDYGYTF.

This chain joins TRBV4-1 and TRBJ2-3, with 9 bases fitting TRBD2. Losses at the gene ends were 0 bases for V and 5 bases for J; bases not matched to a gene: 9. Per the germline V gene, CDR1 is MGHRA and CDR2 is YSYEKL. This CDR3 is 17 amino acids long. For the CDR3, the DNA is TGCGCCAGCAGCCAAGACCTGGCGGGGGGGCCAGGAGATACGCAGTATTTT. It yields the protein CASSQDLAGGPGDTQYF.

The chain's CDR3 is CASSPWEQGDHEQYF. CDR3 DNA sequence: TGTGCCAGCAGTCCTTGGGAACAGGGAGACCACGAGCAGTACTTC. The chain recombines TRBV4-2 with TRBJ2-7, with a possible D match to TRBD1 (6 bases). Trimming removed 6 bases from V and 5 bases from J, with 20 bases in between. The CDR3 runs to 15 residues. Germline CDR1 LGHNA, CDR2 YNFKEQ.

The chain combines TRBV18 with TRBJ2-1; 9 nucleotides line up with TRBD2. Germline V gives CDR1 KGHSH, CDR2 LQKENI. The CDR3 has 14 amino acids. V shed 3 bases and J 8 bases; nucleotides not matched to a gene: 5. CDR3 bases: TGTGCCAGCTCACCGCAGACTAGCGGCTATGAGCAGTTCTTC. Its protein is CASSPQTSGYEQFF.

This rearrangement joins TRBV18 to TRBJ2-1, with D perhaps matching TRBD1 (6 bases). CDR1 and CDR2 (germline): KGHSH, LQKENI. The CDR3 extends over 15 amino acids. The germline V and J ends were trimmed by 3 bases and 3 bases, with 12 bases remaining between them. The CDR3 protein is CASSPLAGDYNEQFF. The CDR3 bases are TGTGCCAGCTCACCCCTGGCAGGGGACTACAATGAGCAGTTCTTC.

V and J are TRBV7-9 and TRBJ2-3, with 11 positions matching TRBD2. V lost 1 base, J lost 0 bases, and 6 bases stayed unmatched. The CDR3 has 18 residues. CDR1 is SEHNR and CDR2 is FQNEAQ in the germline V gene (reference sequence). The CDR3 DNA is TGTGCCAGCAGCTTAGAAGAGGGACTAGCGGTTAGCACAGATACGCAGTATTTT. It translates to CASSLEEGLAVSTDTQYF.

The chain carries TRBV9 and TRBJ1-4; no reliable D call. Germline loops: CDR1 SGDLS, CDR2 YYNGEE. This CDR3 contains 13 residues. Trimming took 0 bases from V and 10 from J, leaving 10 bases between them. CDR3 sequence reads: CASSVGGGSKLFF. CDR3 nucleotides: TGTGCCAGCAGCGTAGGCGGCGGGTCAAAACTGTTTTTT.

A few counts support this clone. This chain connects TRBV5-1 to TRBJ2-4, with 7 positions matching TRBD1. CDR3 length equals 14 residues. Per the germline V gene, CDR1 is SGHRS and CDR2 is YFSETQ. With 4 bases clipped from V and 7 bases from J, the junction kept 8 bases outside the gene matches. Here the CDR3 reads CASSPDRVWNIQYF. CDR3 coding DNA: TGCGCCAGCAGCCCCGACAGGGTCTGGAACATTCAGTACTTC.